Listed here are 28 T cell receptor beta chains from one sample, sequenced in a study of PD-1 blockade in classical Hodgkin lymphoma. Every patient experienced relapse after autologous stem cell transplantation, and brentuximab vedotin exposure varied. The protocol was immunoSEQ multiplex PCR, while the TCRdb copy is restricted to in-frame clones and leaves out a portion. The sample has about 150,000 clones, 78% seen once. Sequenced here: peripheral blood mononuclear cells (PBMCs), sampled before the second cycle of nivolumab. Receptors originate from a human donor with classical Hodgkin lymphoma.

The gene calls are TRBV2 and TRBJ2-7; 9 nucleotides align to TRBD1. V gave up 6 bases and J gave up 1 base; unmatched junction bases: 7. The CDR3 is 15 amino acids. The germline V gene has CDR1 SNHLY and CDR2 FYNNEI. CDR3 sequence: CASRDPGQGSYEQYF. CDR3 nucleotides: TGTGCCAGCAGAGACCCGGGACAGGGTTCCTACGAGCAGTACTTC.

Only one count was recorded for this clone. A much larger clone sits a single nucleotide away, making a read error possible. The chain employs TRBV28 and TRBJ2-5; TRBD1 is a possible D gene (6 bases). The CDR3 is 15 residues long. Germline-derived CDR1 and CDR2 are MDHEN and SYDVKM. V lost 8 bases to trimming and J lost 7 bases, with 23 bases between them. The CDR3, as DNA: TGTGCCAGCGTCCGACGGTACAGGGAAGGGGGGACCCAGTACTTC. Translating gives CASVRRYREGGTQYF.

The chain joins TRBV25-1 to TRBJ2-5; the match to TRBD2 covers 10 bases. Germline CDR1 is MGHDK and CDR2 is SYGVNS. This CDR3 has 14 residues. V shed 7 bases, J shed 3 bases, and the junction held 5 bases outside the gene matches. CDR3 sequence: CASTNGLAEETQYF. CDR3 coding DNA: TGTGCCAGCACCAACGGACTAGCGGAAGAGACCCAGTACTTC. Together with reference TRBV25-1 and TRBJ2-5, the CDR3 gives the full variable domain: EADIYQTPRYLVIGTGKKITLECSQTMGHDKMYWYQQDPGMELHLIHYSYGVNSTEKGDLSSESTVSRIRTEHFPLTLESARPSHTSQYLCASTNGLAEETQYFGPGTRLLVL.

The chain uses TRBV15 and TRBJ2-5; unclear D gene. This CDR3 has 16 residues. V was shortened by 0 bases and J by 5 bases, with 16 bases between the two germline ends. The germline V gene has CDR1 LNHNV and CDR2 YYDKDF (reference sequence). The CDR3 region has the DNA TGTGCCACCAGCAGAGAACGGGCTATCCGTAGGGAGACCCAGTACTTC. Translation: CATSRERAIRRETQYF. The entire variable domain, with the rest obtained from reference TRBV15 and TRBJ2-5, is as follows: DAMVIQNPRYQVTQFGKPVTLSCSQTLNHNVMYWYQQKSSQAPKLLFHYYDKDFNNEADTPDNFQSRRPNTSFCFLDIRSPGLGDTAMYLCATSRERAIRRETQYFGPGTRLLVL.

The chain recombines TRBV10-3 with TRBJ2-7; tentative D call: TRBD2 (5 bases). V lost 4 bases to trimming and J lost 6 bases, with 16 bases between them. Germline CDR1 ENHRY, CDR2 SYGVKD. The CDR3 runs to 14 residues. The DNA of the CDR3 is TGTGCCATCAGTGCAAGCAGGAGGATGGGCGAGCAGTACTTC. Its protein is CAISASRRMGEQYF.

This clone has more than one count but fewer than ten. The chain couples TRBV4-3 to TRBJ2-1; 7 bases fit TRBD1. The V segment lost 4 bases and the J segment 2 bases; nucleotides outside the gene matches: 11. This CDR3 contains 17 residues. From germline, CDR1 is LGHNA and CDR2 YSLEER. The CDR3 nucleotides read TGCGCCAGCAGCCTCCATCCACAGGGGTCCCCCTACAATGAGCAGTTCTTC. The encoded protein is CASSLHPQGSPYNEQFF.

Here the CDR3 DNA reads TGTGCCAGCAGTTTTAGGATGGCGGGAGTGGCTACGGAGCAGTACTTC. Translation: CASSFRMAGVATEQYF. The rearrangement links TRBV28 to TRBJ2-7; 7 nucleotides align to TRBD2. The germline V gene has CDR1 MDHEN and CDR2 SYDVKM. CDR3 length: 16 residues. The V segment lost 3 bases and the J segment 7 bases; nucleotides outside the gene matches: 15.

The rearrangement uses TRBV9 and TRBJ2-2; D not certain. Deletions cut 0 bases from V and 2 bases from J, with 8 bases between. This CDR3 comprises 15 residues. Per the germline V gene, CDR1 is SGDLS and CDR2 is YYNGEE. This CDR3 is CASSVGQSNTGELFF. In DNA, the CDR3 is TGTGCCAGCAGCGTAGGGCAATCAAACACCGGGGAGCTGTTTTTT.

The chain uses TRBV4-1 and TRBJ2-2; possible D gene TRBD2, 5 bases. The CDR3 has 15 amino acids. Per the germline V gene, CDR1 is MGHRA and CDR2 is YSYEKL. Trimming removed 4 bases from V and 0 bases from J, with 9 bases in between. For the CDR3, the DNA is TGCGCCAGCAGCCTCTCCGGGACGAACACCGGGGAGCTGTTTTTT. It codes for CASSLSGTNTGELFF.

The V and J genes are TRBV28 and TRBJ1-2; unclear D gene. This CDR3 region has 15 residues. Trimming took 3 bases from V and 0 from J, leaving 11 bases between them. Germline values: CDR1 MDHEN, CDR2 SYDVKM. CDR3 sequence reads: CASSFRQRSNYGYTF. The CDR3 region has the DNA TGTGCCAGCAGTTTCCGGCAGCGTTCTAACTATGGCTACACCTTC.

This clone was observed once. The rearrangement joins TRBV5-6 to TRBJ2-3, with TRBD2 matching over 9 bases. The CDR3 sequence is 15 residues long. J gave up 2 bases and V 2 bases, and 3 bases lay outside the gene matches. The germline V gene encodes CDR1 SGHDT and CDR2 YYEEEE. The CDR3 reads CASSFPSGTTDTQYF. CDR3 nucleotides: TGTGCCAGCAGCTTCCCTAGCGGGACCACAGATACGCAGTATTTT.

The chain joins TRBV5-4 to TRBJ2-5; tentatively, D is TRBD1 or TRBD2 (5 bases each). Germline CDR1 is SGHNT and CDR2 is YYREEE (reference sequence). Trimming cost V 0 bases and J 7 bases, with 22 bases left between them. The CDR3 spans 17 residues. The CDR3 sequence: CASSLEPREMYQGTQYF. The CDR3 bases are TGTGCCAGCAGCTTGGAACCCCGGGAAATGTACCAGGGGACCCAGTACTTC.

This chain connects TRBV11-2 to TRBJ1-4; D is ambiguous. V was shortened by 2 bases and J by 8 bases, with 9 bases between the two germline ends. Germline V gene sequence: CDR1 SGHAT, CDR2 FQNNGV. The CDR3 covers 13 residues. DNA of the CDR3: TGTGCCAGCAGCTTATCAGAGCCGGAAAAACTGTTTTTT. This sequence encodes CASSLSEPEKLFF. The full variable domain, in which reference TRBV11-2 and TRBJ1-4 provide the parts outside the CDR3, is EAGVAQSPRYKIIEKRQSVAFWCNPISGHATLYWYQQILGQGPKLLIQFQNNGVVDDSQLPKDRFSAERLKGVDSTLKIQPAKLEDSAVYLCASSLSEPEKLFFGSGTQLSVL.

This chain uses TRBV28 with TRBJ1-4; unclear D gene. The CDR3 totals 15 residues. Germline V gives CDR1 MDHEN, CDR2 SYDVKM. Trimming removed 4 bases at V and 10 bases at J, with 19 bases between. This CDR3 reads CASSWPPGGRRKLFF. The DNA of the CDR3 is TGTGCCAGCAGTTGGCCCCCCGGCGGGAGAAGAAAACTGTTTTTT.

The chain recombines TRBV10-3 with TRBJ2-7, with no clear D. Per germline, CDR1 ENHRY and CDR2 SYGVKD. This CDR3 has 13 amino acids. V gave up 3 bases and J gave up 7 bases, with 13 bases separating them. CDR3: CAISDFRWKEQYF. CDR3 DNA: TGTGCCATCAGTGACTTTAGGTGGAAAGAGCAGTACTTC.

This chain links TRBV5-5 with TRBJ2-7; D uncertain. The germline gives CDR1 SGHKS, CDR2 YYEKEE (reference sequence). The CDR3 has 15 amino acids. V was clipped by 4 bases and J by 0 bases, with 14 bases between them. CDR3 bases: TGTGCCAGCAGCGTGTTAGCCGGTTTCTCCTACGAGCAGTACTTC. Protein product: CASSVLAGFSYEQYF.

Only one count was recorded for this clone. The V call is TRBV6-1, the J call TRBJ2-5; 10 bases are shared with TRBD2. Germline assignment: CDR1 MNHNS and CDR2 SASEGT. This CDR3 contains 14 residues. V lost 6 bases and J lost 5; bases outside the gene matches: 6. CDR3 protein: CASRALAGVETQYF. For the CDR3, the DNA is TGTGCCAGCAGGGCCCTAGCGGGAGTTGAGACCCAGTACTTC.

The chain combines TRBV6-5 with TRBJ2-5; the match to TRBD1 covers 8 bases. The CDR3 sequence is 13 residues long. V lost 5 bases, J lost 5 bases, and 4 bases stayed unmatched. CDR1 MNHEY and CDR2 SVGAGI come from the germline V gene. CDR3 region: CASSRTGLETQYF. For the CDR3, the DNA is TGTGCCAGCAGTCGGACAGGGTTGGAGACCCAGTACTTC.

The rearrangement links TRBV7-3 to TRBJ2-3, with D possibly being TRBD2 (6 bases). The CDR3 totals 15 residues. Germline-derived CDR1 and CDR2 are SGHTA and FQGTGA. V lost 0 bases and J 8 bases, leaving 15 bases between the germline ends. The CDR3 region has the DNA TGTGCCAGCAGCTTAACGTTGAGCGGAGCGGGTACGCAGTATTTT. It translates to CASSLTLSGAGTQYF.

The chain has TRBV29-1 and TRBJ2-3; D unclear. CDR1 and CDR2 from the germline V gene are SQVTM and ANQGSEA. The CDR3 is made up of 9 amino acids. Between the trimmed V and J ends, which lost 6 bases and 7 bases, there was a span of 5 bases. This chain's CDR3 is CSVGNTQYF. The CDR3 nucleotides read TGCAGCGTGGGAAATACGCAGTATTTT.

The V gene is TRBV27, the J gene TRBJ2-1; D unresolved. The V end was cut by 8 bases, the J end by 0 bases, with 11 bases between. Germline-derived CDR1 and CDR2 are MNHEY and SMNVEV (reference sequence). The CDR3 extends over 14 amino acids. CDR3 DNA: TGTGCCAGCCAACCCCATAGCTCCTACAATGAGCAGTTCTTC. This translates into CASQPHSSYNEQFF.

The CDR3 DNA follows: TGTGCCAGCAGCTTCAGACTAGCGGAGACCTACGAGCAGTACTTC. Its protein is CASSFRLAETYEQYF. The rearrangement uses TRBV7-8 and TRBJ2-7; 9 bases line up with TRBD2. This CDR3 is 15 amino acids long. V was clipped by 3 bases and J by 2 bases; unmatched bases: 5. Germline CDR1 SGHVS, CDR2 FQNEAQ.

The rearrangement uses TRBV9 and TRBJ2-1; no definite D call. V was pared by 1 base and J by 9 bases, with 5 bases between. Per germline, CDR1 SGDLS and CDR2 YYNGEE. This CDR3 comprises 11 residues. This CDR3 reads CASSVSGEQFF. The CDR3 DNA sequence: TGTGCCAGCAGCGTATCTGGTGAGCAGTTCTTC.

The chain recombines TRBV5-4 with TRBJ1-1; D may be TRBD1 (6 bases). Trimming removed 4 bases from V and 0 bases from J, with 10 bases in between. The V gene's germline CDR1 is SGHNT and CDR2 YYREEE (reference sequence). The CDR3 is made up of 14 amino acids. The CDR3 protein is CASSGGQLNTEAFF. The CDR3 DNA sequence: TGTGCCAGCAGCGGTGGACAGTTGAACACTGAAGCTTTCTTT.

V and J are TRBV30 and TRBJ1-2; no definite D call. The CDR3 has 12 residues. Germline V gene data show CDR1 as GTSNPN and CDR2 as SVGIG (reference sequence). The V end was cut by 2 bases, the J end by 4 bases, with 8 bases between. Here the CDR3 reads CAWSMTSYGYTF. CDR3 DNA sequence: TGTGCCTGGAGTATGACAAGCTATGGCTACACCTTC.

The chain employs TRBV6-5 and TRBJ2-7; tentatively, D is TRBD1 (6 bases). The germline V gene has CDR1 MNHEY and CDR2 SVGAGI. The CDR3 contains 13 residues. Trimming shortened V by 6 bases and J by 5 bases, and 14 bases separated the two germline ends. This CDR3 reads CASRIGGRDEQYF. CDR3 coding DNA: TGTGCCAGCAGAATAGGGGGTCGGGACGAGCAGTACTTC.

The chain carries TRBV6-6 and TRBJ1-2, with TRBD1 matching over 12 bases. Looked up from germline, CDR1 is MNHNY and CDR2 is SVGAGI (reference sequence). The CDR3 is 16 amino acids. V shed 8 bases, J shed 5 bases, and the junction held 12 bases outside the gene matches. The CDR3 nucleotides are TGTGCCAGCGGGTTTTCCGGGACAGGGGGCAGGTATGGCTACACCTTC. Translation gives CASGFSGTGGRYGYTF.

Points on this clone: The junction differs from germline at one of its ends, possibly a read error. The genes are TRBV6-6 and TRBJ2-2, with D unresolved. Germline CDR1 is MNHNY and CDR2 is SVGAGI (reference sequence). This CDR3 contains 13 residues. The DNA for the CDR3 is TGTGCCATCAGTGATCATAGAGCCGGGGAGCTGTTTTTT. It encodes CAISDHRAGELFF.